One sample yielded the 7 T cell receptor beta chains listed below, sequenced in a study of blood T cells in healthy people across ages. A J-beta primer mix and a sample-barcoded 5' primer were used in a second PCR of about 6 to 12 cycles. TCRdb reprocessed the 5' RACE reads via MiXCR and lists one record per CDR3 protein. The repertoire consists of about 1.5 million distinct CDR3 sequences, with approximately 42% occurring once and the leading ten covering around 4%. The sequenced material came from blood. The receptors shown here come from a woman younger than 30 in good health.

In DNA form, the CDR3 reads TGTGCCAGCAGAACCCCCGTTGGTGTAGATACGCAGTATTTT. This sequence encodes CASRTPVGVDTQYF. The chain employs TRBV28 and TRBJ2-3; D remains ambiguous. V shed 6 bases and J shed 5 bases, with 15 bases lying between them. Per germline, CDR1 MDHEN and CDR2 SYDVKM. This CDR3 contains 14 residues.

The CDR3 is CASSLVMSGDSYNEQFF. Written as DNA, the CDR3 is TGTGCCAGCAGCTTAGTGATGAGCGGGGACTCCTACAATGAGCAGTTCTTC. The genes are TRBV13 and TRBJ2-1; 7 nucleotides line up with TRBD2. The CDR3 has 17 amino acids. Germline trimming cut 1 base from V and 0 bases from J; bases unmatched to any gene: 6. Germline-derived CDR1 and CDR2 are PRHDT and FYEKMQ (reference sequence).

This chain links TRBV12-3 or TRBV12-4 with TRBJ2-7; D perhaps matches TRBD1 (6 bases). The CDR3 is 13 residues long. Trimming left V 3 bases short and J 7 bases short, with 13 bases between. The CDR3 DNA reads as TGTGCCAGCAGTTTCGACAGGTTCAATGAGCAGTACTTC. Translating gives CASSFDRFNEQYF.

This clonotype was picked up a small number of times. The gene calls are TRBV7-9 and TRBJ1-1; tentative D call: TRBD1 (6 bases). Germline assignment: CDR1 SEHNR and CDR2 FQNEAQ (reference sequence). V lost 9 bases, J lost 0 bases, and 14 bases lay in between. The CDR3 contains 14 residues. DNA for the CDR3: TGTGCCAGTGAGGACAGCCTGGTGAACACTGAAGCTTTCTTT. It yields the protein CASEDSLVNTEAFF.

The chain employs TRBV20-1 and TRBJ1-5; D is perhaps TRBD1 (5 bases). The CDR3 has 15 amino acids. Germline-derived CDR1 and CDR2 are DFQATT and SNEGSKA (reference sequence). Trimming took 3 bases from V and 0 from J, leaving 12 bases between them. The CDR3 DNA reads as TGCAGTGCTAGCCCCCCGGGACTTAGCAATCAGCCCCAGCATTTT. It translates to CSASPPGLSNQPQHF.

This sequence joins TRBV5-1 and TRBJ2-5; TRBD2 matches 8 bases. The J segment lost 2 bases and the V segment lost 2 bases, leaving 5 bases of the junction unmatched. Germline lookup yields CDR1 SGHRS and CDR2 YFSETQ. This CDR3 spans 15 amino acids. The CDR3 spells CASSLTGGTQETQYF. The CDR3 DNA follows: TGCGCCAGCAGCTTAACGGGAGGGACGCAAGAGACCCAGTACTTC.

V and J are TRBV20-1 and TRBJ1-2, with no clear D. Trimming pared 7 bases from V and 2 bases from J, leaving 11 bases between. CDR1 DFQATT and CDR2 SNEGSKA come from the germline V gene (reference sequence). The CDR3 runs 12 residues. The CDR3 here is CSGGRPNYGYTF. Here the CDR3 DNA reads TGCAGTGGTGGCAGGCCAAACTATGGCTACACCTTC.